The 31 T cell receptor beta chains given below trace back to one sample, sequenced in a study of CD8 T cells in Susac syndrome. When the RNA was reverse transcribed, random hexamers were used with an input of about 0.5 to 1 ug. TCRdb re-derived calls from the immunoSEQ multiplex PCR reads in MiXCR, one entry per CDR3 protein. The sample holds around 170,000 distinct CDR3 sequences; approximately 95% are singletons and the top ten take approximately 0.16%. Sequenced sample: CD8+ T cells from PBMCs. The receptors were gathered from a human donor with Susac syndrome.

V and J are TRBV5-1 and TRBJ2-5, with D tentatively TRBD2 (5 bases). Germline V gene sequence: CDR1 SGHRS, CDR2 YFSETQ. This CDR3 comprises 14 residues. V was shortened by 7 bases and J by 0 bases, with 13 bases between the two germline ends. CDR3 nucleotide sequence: TGCGCCAGCTTTTTTAGCGACTACCAAGAGACCCAGTACTTC. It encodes CASFFSDYQETQYF. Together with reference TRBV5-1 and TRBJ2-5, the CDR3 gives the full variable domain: KAGVTQTPRYLIKTRGQQVTLSCSPISGHRSVSWYQQTPGQGLQFLFEYFSETQRNKGNFPGRFSGRQFSNSRSEMNVSTLELGDSALYLCASFFSDYQETQYFGPGTRLLVL.

CDR3 bases: TGCGCCAGCAGCCCCTCGGCTACCAAACAACAAGAGACCCAGTACTTC. This translates into CASSPSATKQQETQYF. The chain joins TRBV4-1 to TRBJ2-5; D not certain. V lost 4 bases and J 2 bases, leaving 17 bases between the germline ends. Per germline, CDR1 MGHRA and CDR2 YSYEKL. This CDR3 spans 16 amino acids.

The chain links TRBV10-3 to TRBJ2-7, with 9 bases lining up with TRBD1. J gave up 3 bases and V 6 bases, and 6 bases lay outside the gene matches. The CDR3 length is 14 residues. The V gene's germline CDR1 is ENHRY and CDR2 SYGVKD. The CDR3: CAIRTGQGLYEQYF. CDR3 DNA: TGTGCCATCAGGACGGGACAGGGACTCTACGAGCAGTACTTC.

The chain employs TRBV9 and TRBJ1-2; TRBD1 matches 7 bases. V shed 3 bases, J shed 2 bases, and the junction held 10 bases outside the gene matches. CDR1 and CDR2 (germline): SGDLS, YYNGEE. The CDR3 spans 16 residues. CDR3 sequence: CASSDGWGTVNYGYTF. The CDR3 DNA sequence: TGTGCCAGCAGCGATGGCTGGGGGACAGTAAACTATGGCTACACCTTC.

CDR3 coding DNA: TGTGCCAGCAGTGATCTGGGGGGGTGGGAGACCCAGTACTTC. Protein: CASSDLGGWETQYF. V gene TRBV25-1 combines with J gene TRBJ2-5, with TRBD2 identical over 7 bases. After removal of 3 bases from V and 5 bases from J, the junction contained 6 bases not matched to a gene. Germline loops: CDR1 MGHDK, CDR2 SYGVNS. This CDR3 spans 14 amino acids.

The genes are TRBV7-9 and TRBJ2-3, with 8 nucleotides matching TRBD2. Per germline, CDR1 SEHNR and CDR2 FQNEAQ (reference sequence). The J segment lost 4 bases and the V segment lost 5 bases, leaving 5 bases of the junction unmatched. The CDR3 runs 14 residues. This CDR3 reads CASSPTTSADTQYF. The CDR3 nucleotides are TGTGCCAGCAGCCCCACGACTAGCGCAGATACGCAGTATTTT.

The CDR3 spells CASSESGKGNSPLHF. The CDR3 nucleotides read TGTGCCAGCAGTGAATCGGGAAAGGGTAATTCACCCCTCCACTTT. The rearrangement links TRBV25-1 to TRBJ1-6; D unresolved. V lost 1 base and J lost 6, with 10 bases in between. CDR1 and CDR2 from the germline V gene are MGHDK and SYGVNS. The CDR3 consists of 15 residues.

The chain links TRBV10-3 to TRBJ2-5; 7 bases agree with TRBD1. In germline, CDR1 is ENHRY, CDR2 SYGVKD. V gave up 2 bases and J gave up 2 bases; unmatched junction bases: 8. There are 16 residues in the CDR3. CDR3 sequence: CAISEPNPGQQETQYF. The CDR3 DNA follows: TGTGCCATCAGTGAGCCGAATCCGGGACAGCAAGAGACCCAGTACTTC.

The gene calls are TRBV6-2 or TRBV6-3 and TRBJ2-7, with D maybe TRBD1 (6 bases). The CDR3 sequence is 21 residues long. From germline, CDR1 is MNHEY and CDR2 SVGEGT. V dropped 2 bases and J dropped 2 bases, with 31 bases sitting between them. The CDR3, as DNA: TGTGCCAGCAGTTACCCCTTAACAGGGTGGCAAGATGGGAGAGCCACCTACGAGCAGTACTTC. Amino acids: CASSYPLTGWQDGRATYEQYF.

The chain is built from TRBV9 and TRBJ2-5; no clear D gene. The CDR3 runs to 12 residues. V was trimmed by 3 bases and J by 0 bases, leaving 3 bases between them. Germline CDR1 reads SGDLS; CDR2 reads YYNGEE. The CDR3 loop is CASSDHQETQYF. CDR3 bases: TGTGCCAGCAGCGACCACCAAGAGACCCAGTACTTC.

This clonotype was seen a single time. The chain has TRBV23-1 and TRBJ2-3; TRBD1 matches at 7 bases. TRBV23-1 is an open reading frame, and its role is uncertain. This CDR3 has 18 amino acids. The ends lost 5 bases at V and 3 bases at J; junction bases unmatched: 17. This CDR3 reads CASSSNAATSRGTDTQYF. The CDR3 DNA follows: TGCGCCAGCAGTAGTAATGCGGCGACTTCCAGGGGGACAGATACGCAGTATTTT.

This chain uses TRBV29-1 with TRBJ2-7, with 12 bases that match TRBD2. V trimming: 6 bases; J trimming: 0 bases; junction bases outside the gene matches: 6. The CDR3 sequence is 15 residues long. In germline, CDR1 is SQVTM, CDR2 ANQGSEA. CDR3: CSVDGLAGNSYEQYF. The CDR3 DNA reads TGCAGCGTGGACGGACTAGCGGGAAACTCCTACGAGCAGTACTTC.

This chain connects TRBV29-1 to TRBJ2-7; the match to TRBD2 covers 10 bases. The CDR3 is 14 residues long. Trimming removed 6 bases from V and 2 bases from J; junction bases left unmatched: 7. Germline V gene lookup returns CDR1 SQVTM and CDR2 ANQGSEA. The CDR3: CSVAGTSETYEQYF. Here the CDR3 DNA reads TGCAGCGTGGCCGGGACTAGCGAAACCTACGAGCAGTACTTC.

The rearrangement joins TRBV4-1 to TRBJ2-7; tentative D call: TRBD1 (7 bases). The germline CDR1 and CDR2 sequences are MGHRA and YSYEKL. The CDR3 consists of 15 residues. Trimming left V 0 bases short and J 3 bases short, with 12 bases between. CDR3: CASSQDHQGGYEQYF. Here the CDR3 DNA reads TGCGCCAGCAGCCAAGATCATCAGGGGGGCTACGAGCAGTACTTC.

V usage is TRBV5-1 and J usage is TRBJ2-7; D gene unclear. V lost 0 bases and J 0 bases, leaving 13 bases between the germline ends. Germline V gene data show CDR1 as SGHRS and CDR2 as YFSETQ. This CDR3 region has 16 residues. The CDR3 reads CASSLAADHFSYEQYF. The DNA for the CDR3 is TGCGCCAGCAGCTTGGCCGCAGATCATTTCTCCTACGAGCAGTACTTC.

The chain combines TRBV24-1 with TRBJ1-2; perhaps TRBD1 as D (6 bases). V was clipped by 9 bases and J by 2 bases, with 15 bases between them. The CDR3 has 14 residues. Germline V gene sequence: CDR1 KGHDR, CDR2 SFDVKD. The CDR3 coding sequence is TGTGCCACCCTTAGGGGGTTGCGGAACTATGGCTACACCTTC. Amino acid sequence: CATLRGLRNYGYTF.

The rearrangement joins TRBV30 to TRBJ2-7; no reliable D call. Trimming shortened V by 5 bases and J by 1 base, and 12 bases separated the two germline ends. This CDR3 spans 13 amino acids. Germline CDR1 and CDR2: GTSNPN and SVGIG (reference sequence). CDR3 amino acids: CAWAVSLSYEQYF. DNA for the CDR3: TGTGCCTGGGCAGTATCCCTTTCCTACGAGCAGTACTTC.

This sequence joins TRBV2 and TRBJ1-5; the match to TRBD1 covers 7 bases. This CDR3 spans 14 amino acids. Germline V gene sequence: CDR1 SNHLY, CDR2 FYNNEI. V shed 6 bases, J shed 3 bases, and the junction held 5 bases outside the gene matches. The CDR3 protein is CASRPGTANQPQHF. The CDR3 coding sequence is TGTGCCAGCAGGCCCGGGACAGCCAATCAGCCCCAGCATTTT.

The CDR3 DNA follows: TGTGCCACCCAGATGGACCCTTCCGGGACGAGCAATCAGCCCCAGCATTTT. It encodes CATQMDPSGTSNQPQHF. J is TRBJ1-5 and V is TRBV10-3, with a possible D match to TRBD1 (5 bases). The CDR3 totals 17 residues. The V and J ends lost 10 bases and 1 base respectively, with 23 bases between them. CDR1 is ENHRY, CDR2 SYGVKD, per germline.

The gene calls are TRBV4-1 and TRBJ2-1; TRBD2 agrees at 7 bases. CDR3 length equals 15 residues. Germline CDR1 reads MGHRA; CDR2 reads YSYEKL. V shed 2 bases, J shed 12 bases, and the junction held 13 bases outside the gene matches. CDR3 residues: CASSQPGTTLEGQFF. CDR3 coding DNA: TGCGCCAGCAGCCAACCCGGGACTACCCTCGAGGGGCAGTTCTTC.

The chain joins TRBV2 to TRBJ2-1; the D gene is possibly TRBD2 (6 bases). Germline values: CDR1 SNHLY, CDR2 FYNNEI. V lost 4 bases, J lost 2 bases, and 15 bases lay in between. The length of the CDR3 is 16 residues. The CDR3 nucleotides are TGTGCCAGCAGTGTTATTAGCGGAGCGCCCTACAATGAGCAGTTCTTC. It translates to CASSVISGAPYNEQFF.

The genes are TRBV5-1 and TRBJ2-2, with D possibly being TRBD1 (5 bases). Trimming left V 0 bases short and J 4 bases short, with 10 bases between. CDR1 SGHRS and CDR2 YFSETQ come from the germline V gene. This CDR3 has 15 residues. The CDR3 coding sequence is TGCGCCAGCAGCTTGGAGGACACTGGCACCGGGGAGCTGTTTTTT. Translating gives CASSLEDTGTGELFF.

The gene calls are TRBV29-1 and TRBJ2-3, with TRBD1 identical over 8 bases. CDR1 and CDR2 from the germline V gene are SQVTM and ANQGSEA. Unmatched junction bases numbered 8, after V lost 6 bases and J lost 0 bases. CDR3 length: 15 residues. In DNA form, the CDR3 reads TGCAGCGTAGACAGGGGAGAAGGAAGCACAGATACGCAGTATTTT. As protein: CSVDRGEGSTDTQYF.

The CDR3 nucleotides are TGTGCCAGCAGTGGACGGGAGGGCCTCCAGGAGACCCAGTACTTC. It is translated as CASSGREGLQETQYF. The chain carries TRBV9 and TRBJ2-5; 8 bases match TRBD2. The CDR3 has 15 amino acids. Per the germline V gene, CDR1 is SGDLS and CDR2 is YYNGEE. V gave up 5 bases and J gave up 5 bases; unmatched junction bases: 11.

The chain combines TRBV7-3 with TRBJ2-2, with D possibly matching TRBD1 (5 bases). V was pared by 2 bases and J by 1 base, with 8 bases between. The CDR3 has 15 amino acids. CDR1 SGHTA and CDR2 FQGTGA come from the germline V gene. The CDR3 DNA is TGTGCCAGCAGCTTAGGGGCGGTGAACACCGGGGAGCTGTTTTTT. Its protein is CASSLGAVNTGELFF.

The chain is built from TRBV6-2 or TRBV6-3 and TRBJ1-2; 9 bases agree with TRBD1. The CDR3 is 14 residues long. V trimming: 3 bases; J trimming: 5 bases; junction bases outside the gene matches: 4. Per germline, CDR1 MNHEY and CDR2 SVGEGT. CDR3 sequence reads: CASSYRGTGYGYTF. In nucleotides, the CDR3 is TGTGCCAGCAGTTATCGGGGGACAGGGTATGGCTACACCTTC.

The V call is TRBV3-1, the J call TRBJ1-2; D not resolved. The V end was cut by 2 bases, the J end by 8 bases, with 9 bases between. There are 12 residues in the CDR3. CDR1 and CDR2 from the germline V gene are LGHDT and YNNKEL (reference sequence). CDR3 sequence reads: CASSQSRQGYTF. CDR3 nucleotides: TGTGCCAGCAGCCAATCCCGCCAGGGCTACACCTTC.

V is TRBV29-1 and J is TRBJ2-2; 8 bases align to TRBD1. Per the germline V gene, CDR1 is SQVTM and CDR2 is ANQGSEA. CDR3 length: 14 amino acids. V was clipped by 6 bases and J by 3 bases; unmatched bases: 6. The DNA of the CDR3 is TGCAGCGTCCGGGACAGGTTCGACACCGGGGAGCTGTTTTTT. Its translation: CSVRDRFDTGELFF.

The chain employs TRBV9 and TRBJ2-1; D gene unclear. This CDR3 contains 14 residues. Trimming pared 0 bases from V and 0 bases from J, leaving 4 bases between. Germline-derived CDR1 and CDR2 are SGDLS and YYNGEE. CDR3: CASSVDGSYNEQFF. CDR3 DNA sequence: TGTGCCAGCAGCGTAGACGGCTCCTACAATGAGCAGTTCTTC.

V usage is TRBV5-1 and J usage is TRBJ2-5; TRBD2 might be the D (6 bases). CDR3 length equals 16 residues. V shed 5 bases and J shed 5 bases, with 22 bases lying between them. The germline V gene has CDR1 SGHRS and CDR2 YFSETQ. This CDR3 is CASRPLDGGLVETQYF. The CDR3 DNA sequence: TGCGCCAGCAGACCCTTAGACGGGGGATTGGTGGAGACCCAGTACTTC.

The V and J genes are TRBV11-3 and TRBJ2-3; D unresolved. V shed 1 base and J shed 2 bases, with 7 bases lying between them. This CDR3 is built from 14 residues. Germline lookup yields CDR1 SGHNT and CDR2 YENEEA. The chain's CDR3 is CASSLGKSTDTQYF. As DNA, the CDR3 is TGTGCCAGCAGCTTAGGCAAATCCACAGATACGCAGTATTTT.